The clone carrying this TCR beta chain was seen more than once but under ten times. Its antigen is unknown. For the second PCR, which ran for about 7 to 11 cycles, a sample-barcoded 5' primer and a J-beta primer mix were used. TCRdb reprocessed the 5' RACE reads with MiXCR, giving one entry per CDR3 protein. The sample consists of around 870,000 distinct CDR3 sequences, around 30% of them appearing once. The sample comes from a study of blood T cells in healthy people across ages. The CDR3 consists of 15 residues. Deletions cut 0 bases from V and 5 bases from J, with 14 bases between. From germline, CDR1 is SGHRS and CDR2 YFSETQ. General study points: Fewer expanded clones and more diversity marked long-lived versus aged donors.

Healthy Caucasian individuals from Russia aged about 6 to 95 were enrolled as donors. The chain combines TRBV5-1 with TRBJ1-2; D remains unclear. This TCR was sampled from a woman older than 75 in good health. Sample: blood. The DNA for the CDR3 is TGCGCCAGCAGCTTGGATGCCGCAGTCGGTTATGGCTACACCTTC. Translation: CASSLDAAVGYGYTF.